This is a list of T cell receptor beta chains from one sample in a study of cytomegalovirus exposure and HLA in healthy donors. Sequencing was performed with immunoSEQ multiplex PCR; in TCRdb, only in-frame clones are kept and a portion is missing. This specimen shows about 92,000 clones; the ten leading clones hold 15%. Sequenced sample: PBMCs. Receptors originate from a man aged 50-60 years in good health and CMV-seropositive. The CDR3 runs from the conserved cysteine through the conserved F or W. Each record gives: D gene, V gene, J gene, CDR3 protein, CDR3 DNA. D genes are given only for firm matches.

.,TRBV19,TRBJ2-7,CASSVQNSYEQYF,TGTGCCAGTAGTGTACAGAACTCCTACGAGCAGTACTTC
.,TRBV18,TRBJ2-2,CASSPDRINTGELFF,TGTGCCAGCTCACCAGACAGGATAAACACCGGGGAGCTGTTTTTT
TRBD1,TRBV13,TRBJ2-6,CASSLYRGFEGANVLTF,TGTGCCAGCAGCTTATACAGGGGGTTCGAAGGGGCCAACGTCCTGACTTTC
.,TRBV11-2,TRBJ2-1,CASSSDSAPYNEQFF,TGTGCCAGCAGCTCGGACTCGGCCCCCTACAATGAGCAGTTCTTC
TRBD2,TRBV5-1,TRBJ2-5,CASSFGLAGEAMETQYF,TGCGCCAGCAGCTTCGGACTAGCGGGAGAAGCGATGGAGACCCAGTACTTC
.,TRBV4-3,TRBJ1-2,CASSQDQGYGYTF,TGCGCCAGCAGCCAAGATCAGGGCTATGGCTACACCTTC
TRBD2,TRBV10-1,TRBJ2-1,CASSEGEGPYNEQFF,TGCGCCAGCAGTGAAGGGGAGGGGCCATACAATGAGCAGTTCTTC
TRBD2,TRBV29-1,TRBJ2-1,CSVEDRVAGGPHNEQFF,TGCAGCGTTGAAGATAGGGTGGCGGGAGGGCCCCACAATGAGCAGTTCTTC
.,TRBV10-3,TRBJ1-5,CAISEGGDSNQPQHF,TGTGCCATCAGTGAGGGTGGAGATAGCAATCAGCCCCAGCATTTT
TRBD1,TRBV30,TRBJ1-1,CAWSVPGGLIMNTEAFF,TGTGCCTGGAGTGTACCAGGGGGCCTTATCATGAACACTGAAGCTTTCTTT
.,TRBV27,TRBJ2-1,CASSFGRGGNEQFF,TGTGCCAGCAGTTTCGGCAGGGGAGGGAATGAGCAGTTCTTC
.,TRBV15,TRBJ1-4,CATGRALEKLFF,TGTGCCACCGGTCGAGCCTTAGAAAAACTGTTTTTT
.,TRBV27,TRBJ2-1,CASSSQNEQFF,TGTGCCAGCAGTTCACAGAATGAGCAGTTCTTC
.,TRBV2,TRBJ2-1,CARLEDSNEQFF,TGTGCCAGGTTGGAAGACAGCAATGAGCAGTTCTTC
.,TRBV2,TRBJ2-3,CASSEMGWEGTDTQYF,TGTGCCAGCAGTGAGATGGGGTGGGAGGGCACAGATACGCAGTATTTT
.,TRBV19,TRBJ1-4,CASTAHSYNEKLFF,TGTGCCAGTACGGCCCACAGCTATAATGAAAAACTGTTTTTT
.,TRBV18,TRBJ2-1,CASSSDSDNEQFF,TGTGCCAGCTCGTCGGACTCCGACAATGAGCAGTTCTTC
.,TRBV18,TRBJ2-1,CASSPLAGDNEQFF,TGTGCCAGCTCACCACTGGCGGGTGACAATGAGCAGTTCTTC
.,TRBV6-6,TRBJ1-1,CASTRLRGNTEAFF,TGTGCCAGCACCCGCCTCAGAGGGAACACTGAAGCTTTCTTT
.,TRBV30,TRBJ2-1,CAWSVNAVQDKQFF,TGTGCCTGGAGTGTAAACGCAGTCCAGGACAAGCAGTTCTTC
.,TRBV20-1,TRBJ1-4,CSGQSNEKLFF,TGCAGTGGACAGTCTAATGAAAAACTGTTTTTT
.,TRBV27,TRBJ1-2,CASSLMRGSGNYGYTF,TGTGCCAGCAGTTTAATGCGGGGGTCCGGGAACTATGGCTACACCTTC
TRBD1,TRBV7-2,TRBJ2-2,CASSRTRDRGRGGELFF,TGTGCCAGCAGCCGGACTCGGGACAGGGGGCGAGGCGGGGAGCTGTTTTTT